The T cell receptor (beta chain) under discussion was sequenced for a study of T cell changes during pregnancy in multiple sclerosis. The CDR3 spans 14 residues. J lost 3 bases, V lost 7 bases, and 7 bases had no gene match. Per the germline V gene, CDR1 is SGHTA and CDR2 is FQGNSA. Clones were read by immunoSEQ multiplex PCR, and TCRdb kept only the in-frame ones, dropping some. The table records some 71,000 clones, roughly 88% of them present only once. This clonotype was sampled from a female donor with multiple sclerosis, enrolled in a pregnancy study. This chain uses TRBV7-2 with TRBJ1-1; 8 nucleotides align to TRBD1. Sequenced material: peripheral blood, taken in the third trimester of pregnancy. The CDR3 spells CASTPNRGDTEAFF. CDR3 nucleotides: TGTGCCAGCACCCCTAACAGGGGGGACACTGAAGCTTTCTTT.